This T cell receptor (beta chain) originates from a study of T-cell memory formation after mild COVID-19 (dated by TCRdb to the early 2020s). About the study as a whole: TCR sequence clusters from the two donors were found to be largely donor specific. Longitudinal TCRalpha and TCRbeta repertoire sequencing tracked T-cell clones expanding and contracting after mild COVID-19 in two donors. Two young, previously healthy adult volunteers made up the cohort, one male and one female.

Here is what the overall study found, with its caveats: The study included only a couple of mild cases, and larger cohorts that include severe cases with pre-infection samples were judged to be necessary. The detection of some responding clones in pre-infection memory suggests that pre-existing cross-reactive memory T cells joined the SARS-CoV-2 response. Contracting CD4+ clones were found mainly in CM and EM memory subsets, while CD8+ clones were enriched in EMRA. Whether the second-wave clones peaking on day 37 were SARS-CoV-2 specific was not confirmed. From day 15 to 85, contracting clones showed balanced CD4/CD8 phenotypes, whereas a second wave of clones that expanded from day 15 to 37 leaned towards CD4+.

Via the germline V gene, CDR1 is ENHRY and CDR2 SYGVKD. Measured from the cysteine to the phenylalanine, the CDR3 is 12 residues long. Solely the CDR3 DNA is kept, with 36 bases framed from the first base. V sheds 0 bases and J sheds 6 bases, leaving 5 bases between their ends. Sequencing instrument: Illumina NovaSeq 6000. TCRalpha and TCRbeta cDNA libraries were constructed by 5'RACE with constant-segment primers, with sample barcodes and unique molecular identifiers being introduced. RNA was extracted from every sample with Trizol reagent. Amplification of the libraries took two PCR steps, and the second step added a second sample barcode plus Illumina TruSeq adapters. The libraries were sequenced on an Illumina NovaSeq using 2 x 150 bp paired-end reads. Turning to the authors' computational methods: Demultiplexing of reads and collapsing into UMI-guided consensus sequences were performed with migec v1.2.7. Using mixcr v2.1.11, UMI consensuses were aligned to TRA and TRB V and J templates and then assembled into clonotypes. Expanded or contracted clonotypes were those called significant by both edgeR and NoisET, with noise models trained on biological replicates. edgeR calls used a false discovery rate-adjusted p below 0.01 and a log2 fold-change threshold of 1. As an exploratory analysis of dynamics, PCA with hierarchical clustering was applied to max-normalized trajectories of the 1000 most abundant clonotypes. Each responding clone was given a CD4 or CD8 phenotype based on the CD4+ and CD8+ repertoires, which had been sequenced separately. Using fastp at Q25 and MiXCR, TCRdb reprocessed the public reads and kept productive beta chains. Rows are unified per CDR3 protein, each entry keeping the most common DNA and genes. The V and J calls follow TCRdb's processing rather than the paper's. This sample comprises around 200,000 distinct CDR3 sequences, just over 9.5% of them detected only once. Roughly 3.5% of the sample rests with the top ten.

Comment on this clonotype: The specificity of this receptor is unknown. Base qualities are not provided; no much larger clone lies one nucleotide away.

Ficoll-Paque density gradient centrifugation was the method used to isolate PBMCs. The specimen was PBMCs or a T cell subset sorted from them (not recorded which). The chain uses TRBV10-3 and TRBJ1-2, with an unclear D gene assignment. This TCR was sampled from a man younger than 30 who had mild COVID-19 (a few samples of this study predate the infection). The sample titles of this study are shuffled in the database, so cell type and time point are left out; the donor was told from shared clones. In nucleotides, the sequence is TGTGCCATCAGTGAGTCGCAAGATGGCTACACCTTC. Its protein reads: CAISESQDGYTF.